The entry below gives a single T cell receptor (beta chain) sequence along with its context. Antigen specificity is unknown. The CDR3 length is 14 residues. V was shortened by 5 bases and J by 5 bases, with 13 bases between the two germline ends. Per the germline V gene, CDR1 is MNHEY and CDR2 is SVGAGI. The table came from immunoSEQ multiplex PCR; TCRdb's copy has only in-frame clones and leaves some out. The table has about 60,000 clones, roughly 87% seen once. The data belong to a study of a mutant IDH1 vaccine in newly diagnosed glioma. As for the study in general: The initiation of vaccination occurred 4-6 weeks after radiotherapy alone, or with temozolomide cycles.

Indicated time point: week 47, end of study. A single vaccine dose contained 300 ug of mutant IDH1 20-mer peptide, and topical imiquimod was used with it. Every donor had a new WHO grade 3 or 4 astrocytoma that was IDH1-mutant, with loss of nuclear ATRX. The source material was PBMCs, sampled from a glioma patient whose treatment included an IDH1 peptide vaccine. The clonotype originates from a woman aged 50 to 60 with glioma. V gene TRBV6-5 combines with J gene TRBJ1-5, with unresolved D. The CDR3 region has the DNA TGTGCCAGCAGTGCCGACGGGGATTATCAGCCCCAGCATTTT. This encodes CASSADGDYQPQHF.